These T cell receptor beta chains were read from a single sample in a study of early T cells in non-severe SARS-CoV-2 infection. Each CDR3 protein is one row after TCRdb ran MiXCR on the 5' RACE reads. The sample carries around 70,000 distinct CDR3 sequences, 9.5% to 15% recorded once. The specimen was whole blood. These receptors all come from an adult who was a healthcare worker with PCR-confirmed SARS-CoV-2 infection or an uninfected control (not recorded which). Each CDR3 is given without its conserved first and last residue.

v_gene | CDR3aa
TRBV29-1 | SVEPTAGDSSYEQY
TRBV5-1 | ASSFLAGENTGELF
TRBV2 | ASSDLGGSTDTQY
TRBV6-5 | ASRGQGSYNEQF
TRBV28 | ASRTGTTEAF
TRBV28 | ASGYRADSPLH
TRBV20-1 | SAYHRGDQPQH
TRBV7-9 | ASSLALRNYGYT
TRBV11-2 | ASSLLAGMNTGELF
TRBV23-1 | ASSQSPGLEEDTQY
TRBV28 | ASSPGAPWKY
TRBV24-1 | ATSGYPDTQY
TRBV7-2 | ASSPPSGRAKTGELF
TRBV14 | ASSQGRDSNSPLH
TRBV29-1 | SVKGQAVYEQY
TRBV28 | ASRTGAGKNTGELF
TRBV7-2 | ASSLNAGTYGYT
TRBV4-2 | ASSHRSAAPYGYT
TRBV4-1 | ASSQVGPGDEQF
TRBV6-5 | ASSYSVTGETQY
TRBV19 | ASSIGGLAGGPYNEQF
TRBV28 | ASSTEGRGNQPQH
TRBV7-2 | ASSPRGAPETQY
TRBV29-1 | SVETGTGIGTEAF
TRBV6-4 | ASSWATQY
TRBV5-1 | ASTIGTGYYEQY
TRBV7-3 | ASRQGGDTGELF
TRBV30 | AWERGDYNEQF
TRBV7-9 | ASSLGYGYTEAF
TRBV29-1 | SVFSKGLRT
TRBV7-6 | ASSLEGRTGWNEKLF
TRBV5-5 | ASSATGSSNQPQH
TRBV3-1 | ASSQGPLSDTQY
TRBV7-2 | ASSLPRTSGYNEQF
TRBV3-1 | ASSQFLGGDTQY
TRBV18 | ASSQQGSNTGELF
TRBV2 | ASGSRDSNQPQH
TRBV18 | ASSPTTPAPYNEQF
TRBV19 | ASSETSGSSYNEQF
TRBV28 | ASNRGTHYEQY
TRBV2 | ASSEELAGEGYEQY
TRBV5-1 | ASSSGQERQNEKLF
TRBV28 | ASKGAGVLLGTDTQY
TRBV7-2 | ASSFTRASYEQY
TRBV10-2 | ASSPRETDTQY
TRBV20-1 | SGSGQGETQY
TRBV27 | ASSFLGTGVEQF
TRBV12-3/TRBV12-4 | ASIPPITIY